The next 9 T cell receptor beta chains were all read from a single sample in a study of T cells in Graves' hyperthyroidism and ophthalmopathy. Amplification yielded TCR beta CDR3 regions, with RNA transcripts as the source. An initial round of RT-PCR targeting the TCR CDR3 relied on the HTBI primer set. One entry per CDR3 protein, called by TCRdb with MiXCR from the multiplex PCR reads. Here the sample spans hundreds of thousands of distinct CDR3 sequences, about 15% being singletons. The specimen sequenced was blood. These receptors came from a young woman with Graves' hyperthyroidism that later progressed to Graves' ophthalmopathy.

The rearrangement uses TRBV4-1 and TRBJ2-2, with D possibly being TRBD2 (7 bases). Trimming shortened V by 4 bases and J by 7 bases, and 16 bases separated the two germline ends. There are 15 residues in the CDR3. Germline V gene sequence: CDR1 MGHRA, CDR2 YSYEKL. The CDR3 loop is CASSREGEGHGELFF. For the CDR3, the DNA is TGCGCCAGCAGCCGGGAGGGGGAGGGGCACGGGGAGCTGTTTTTT.

This clonotype was detected ten times or more. The chain links TRBV27 to TRBJ1-5; no reliable D call. V was clipped by 6 bases and J by 9 bases, with 12 bases between them. The germline CDR1 and CDR2 sequences are MNHEY and SMNVEV (reference sequence). The CDR3 loop spans 12 amino acids. CDR3 loop: CASSPGGMPQHF. The CDR3 coding sequence is TGTGCCAGCAGCCCCGGAGGCATGCCCCAGCATTTT.

This chain links TRBV20-1 with TRBJ2-1; a possible D gene is TRBD2 (5 bases). The CDR3 contains 14 residues. V lost 0 bases, J lost 1 base, and 7 bases lay in between. Germline lookup yields CDR1 DFQATT and CDR2 SNEGSKA (reference sequence). CDR3 protein: CSAREAVSYNEQFF. The CDR3 DNA follows: TGCAGTGCTAGAGAAGCGGTTTCCTACAATGAGCAGTTCTTC.

This clonotype was seen more than once but under ten times. The chain has TRBV15 and TRBJ2-3, with a weak D call TRBD1 (6 bases). The germline V gene has CDR1 LNHNV and CDR2 YYDKDF (reference sequence). The CDR3 runs 12 residues. Trimming pared 6 bases from V and 3 bases from J, leaving 7 bases between. The CDR3 is CATRRGTDTQYF. CDR3 DNA: TGTGCCACCAGGAGGGGGACAGATACGCAGTATTTT.

This clonotype showed up many times. V and J are TRBV28 and TRBJ2-1, with 9 positions matching TRBD1. In germline, CDR1 is MDHEN, CDR2 SYDVKM. The V segment lost 5 bases and the J segment 12 bases; nucleotides outside the gene matches: 8. This CDR3 is built from 13 residues. CDR3 nucleotide sequence: TGTGCCAGCAGTCCCCCCGGGACAGGGTGGCAGTTCTTC. This translates into CASSPPGTGWQFF.

Turning to this clonotype: A single base separates this from a much larger clone, so it may be a read error. The V call is TRBV5-6, the J call TRBJ1-2, with a possible D match to TRBD1 (5 bases). Germline V gene data show CDR1 as SGHDT and CDR2 as YYEEEE. The CDR3 totals 16 residues. Trimming took 2 bases from V and 4 from J, leaving 18 bases between them. DNA of the CDR3: TGTGCCAGCAGCTTCGGCCATGGGGCATCGGGCTATGGCTACACCTTC. As protein: CASSFGHGASGYGYTF.

This clonotype was recorded a few times. CDR3 amino acids: CASSQLLDSPLHF. Written as DNA, the CDR3 is TGTGCCAGCAGCCAACTCCTAGATTCACCCCTCCACTTT. The V gene is TRBV14, the J gene TRBJ1-6, with no clear D. The germline CDR1 and CDR2 sequences are SGHDN and FVKESK. The CDR3 has 13 residues. Trimming cost V 2 bases and J 8 bases, with 7 bases left between them.

The chain uses TRBV30 and TRBJ2-1; possible D gene TRBD2, 7 bases. Looked up from germline, CDR1 is GTSNPN and CDR2 is SVGIG (reference sequence). V lost 0 bases and J lost 4, with 13 bases in between. CDR3 length: 15 residues. CDR3 residues: CAWSVLQGGYNEQFF. DNA of the CDR3: TGTGCCTGGAGTGTATTACAGGGAGGGTACAATGAGCAGTTCTTC.

The genes are TRBV18 and TRBJ2-7, with no clear D. The V end lost 1 base, the J end lost 6 bases, and 7 bases lay between the germline ends. Germline V lookup: CDR1 KGHSH, CDR2 LQKENI. The CDR3 has 12 amino acids. The CDR3 loop reads CASSPQFSEQYF. The CDR3 coding sequence is TGTGCCAGCTCACCACAATTTTCCGAGCAGTACTTC.